The rows below give T cell receptor beta chains drawn from one sample of a study of prognosis after radiotherapy for stage I lung cancer. MiXCR, run by TCRdb on the multiplex PCR reads, gives a single entry per CDR3 protein. Among about 27,000 distinct CDR3 sequences listed, approximately 29% were seen once. The input for sequencing was PBMCs, taken before or after stereotactic body radiation therapy (not recorded which). These receptors all come from a donor aged 50 or older with non-small cell lung cancer. CDR3s leave out the opening cysteine and the closing phenylalanine or tryptophan. The size of a clone is reported for some rows only, either as once, few or many, or as a class for expanded clones.

cdr3_aa: ASIGAGVLFGANVLT
v_call: TRBV19
clone_size: many
j_call: TRBJ2-6

cdr3_aa: ASSLTFWDREYTDTQY
v_call: TRBV27
clone_size: once
j_call: TRBJ2-3

cdr3_aa: ASTQGRGNQPQH
v_call: TRBV6-1
clone_size: many
j_call: TRBJ1-5

cdr3_aa: ASSYSGLAGFYNEQF
v_call: TRBV6-2/TRBV6-3
clone_size: -
j_call: TRBJ2-1

cdr3_aa: ASSLRTRPLNDTQY
v_call: TRBV5-1
clone_size: -
j_call: TRBJ2-3

cdr3_aa: ANIPKFRASGSWASYEQY
v_call: TRBV6-1
clone_size: -
j_call: TRBJ2-7

cdr3_aa: ASSISGRGPYEQF
v_call: TRBV7-9
clone_size: many
j_call: TRBJ2-1

cdr3_aa: ASSQYLGQGTDTQY
v_call: TRBV3-1
clone_size: -
j_call: TRBJ2-3

cdr3_aa: ASSLGFVTEAF
v_call: TRBV5-1
clone_size: many
j_call: TRBJ1-1

cdr3_aa: ASSLALSGGDEQF
v_call: TRBV7-6
clone_size: many
j_call: TRBJ2-1

cdr3_aa: ASSLFTRGKGNEQF
v_call: TRBV7-3
clone_size: many
j_call: TRBJ2-1

cdr3_aa: ASSIAGEKLF
v_call: TRBV19
clone_size: -
j_call: TRBJ1-4

cdr3_aa: ASRIQYPASTEAF
v_call: TRBV12-3/TRBV12-4
clone_size: -
j_call: TRBJ1-1

cdr3_aa: SARAYARDSNQPQH
v_call: TRBV20-1
clone_size: many
j_call: TRBJ1-5

cdr3_aa: ASREGRHQPQH
v_call: TRBV28
clone_size: once
j_call: TRBJ1-5

cdr3_aa: ASSLAGVMNTEAF
v_call: TRBV7-8
clone_size: many
j_call: TRBJ1-1

cdr3_aa: ASSLPGLDLSGANVLT
v_call: TRBV7-8
clone_size: many
j_call: TRBJ2-6

cdr3_aa: ASDWNEQY
v_call: TRBV9
clone_size: -
j_call: TRBJ2-7

cdr3_aa: ASSLGHNNEHF
v_call: TRBV7-3
clone_size: -
j_call: TRBJ2-1

cdr3_aa: ASSDATRGRFYEQY
v_call: TRBV5-6
clone_size: -
j_call: TRBJ2-7

cdr3_aa: ASSIGIGPNEQF
v_call: TRBV19
clone_size: many
j_call: TRBJ2-1

cdr3_aa: ATSDSSGGHTEAF
v_call: TRBV24-1
clone_size: many
j_call: TRBJ1-1

cdr3_aa: ASTPGQGRHNEQF
v_call: TRBV5-1
clone_size: -
j_call: TRBJ2-1

cdr3_aa: ASSSQRGGRNEQF
v_call: TRBV7-8
clone_size: many
j_call: TRBJ2-1

cdr3_aa: ASSSPLAGVGARYEQY
v_call: TRBV5-4
clone_size: many
j_call: TRBJ2-7

cdr3_aa: ATSRDWGQGAMEGYT
v_call: TRBV15
clone_size: many
j_call: TRBJ1-2

cdr3_aa: ASSLAVEGARQGYT
v_call: TRBV11-2
clone_size: many
j_call: TRBJ1-2

cdr3_aa: ASSPRSETQY
v_call: TRBV3-1
clone_size: many
j_call: TRBJ2-5

cdr3_aa: ASSFRIEQF
v_call: TRBV7-9
clone_size: many
j_call: TRBJ2-1

cdr3_aa: ASSLVGGASTGELF
v_call: TRBV5-1
clone_size: many
j_call: TRBJ2-2

cdr3_aa: ASGRAYEQY
v_call: TRBV11-2
clone_size: -
j_call: TRBJ2-7

cdr3_aa: ASSLAGGLDTEAF
v_call: TRBV5-1
clone_size: once
j_call: TRBJ1-1

cdr3_aa: ASSYSRLAAVQY
v_call: TRBV6-5
clone_size: few
j_call: TRBJ2-4

cdr3_aa: ASSLETRTSNTEAF
v_call: TRBV5-1
clone_size: -
j_call: TRBJ1-1

cdr3_aa: SASGGVRSSYNEQF
v_call: TRBV20-1
clone_size: many
j_call: TRBJ2-1

cdr3_aa: ASSSRTGIYTEAF
v_call: TRBV5-1
clone_size: many
j_call: TRBJ1-1

cdr3_aa: ASSYSTGNNSPLH
v_call: TRBV6-5
clone_size: many
j_call: TRBJ1-6

cdr3_aa: ASSPGFEVSYEQY
v_call: TRBV11-2
clone_size: many
j_call: TRBJ2-7

cdr3_aa: ASRSGLAKDEY
v_call: TRBV6-1
clone_size: many
j_call: TRBJ2-3

cdr3_aa: ASSPWGFPEAF
v_call: TRBV11-2
clone_size: many
j_call: TRBJ1-1

cdr3_aa: ASSIDRGSGANVLT
v_call: TRBV19
clone_size: many
j_call: TRBJ2-6

cdr3_aa: ASSPDRGGENT
v_call: TRBV6-4
clone_size: -
j_call: TRBJ1-2

cdr3_aa: ASSDDGTSGRGRQETQY
v_call: TRBV7-9
clone_size: -
j_call: TRBJ2-5

cdr3_aa: ASGRGQNYGYT
v_call: TRBV2
clone_size: -
j_call: TRBJ1-2

cdr3_aa: ASVGLGNQPQH
v_call: TRBV6-1
clone_size: -
j_call: TRBJ1-5

cdr3_aa: ASSIGRLDGYT
v_call: TRBV28
clone_size: once
j_call: TRBJ1-2

cdr3_aa: ASSTSGTGYNEQF
v_call: TRBV19
clone_size: many
j_call: TRBJ2-1

cdr3_aa: ASSYFGQGQYEQY
v_call: TRBV6-5
clone_size: many
j_call: TRBJ2-7

cdr3_aa: ASSPSSGTSEQY
v_call: TRBV5-1
clone_size: many
j_call: TRBJ2-7

cdr3_aa: ATSDPTERNTGELF
v_call: TRBV24-1
clone_size: once
j_call: TRBJ2-2

cdr3_aa: SASSGIVYEQY
v_call: TRBV20-1
clone_size: -
j_call: TRBJ2-7

cdr3_aa: AWGTGGETQY
v_call: TRBV30
clone_size: -
j_call: TRBJ2-5

cdr3_aa: ASSPGGQGLFMNTEAF
v_call: TRBV25-1
clone_size: many
j_call: TRBJ1-1

cdr3_aa: ASSAGLASETQY
v_call: TRBV6-2/TRBV6-3
clone_size: -
j_call: TRBJ2-5

cdr3_aa: ASRPPGLAESYEQY
v_call: TRBV27
clone_size: many
j_call: TRBJ2-7

cdr3_aa: ASSLGSGGYEKLF
v_call: TRBV5-1
clone_size: many
j_call: TRBJ1-4

cdr3_aa: ASQKGTGGEQY
v_call: TRBV2
clone_size: many
j_call: TRBJ2-7

cdr3_aa: ASSLDLSGGSYNEQF
v_call: TRBV11-3
clone_size: many
j_call: TRBJ2-1